What follows describes a single TCR beta chain. Its antigen is not known. This record belongs to a study of identifying expanded T cells in peripheral blood. Study-level points and caveats: Two-week clone count variance significantly increased as total template count grew. Technical replicates showed about 1.1 changed clones; around 2 weeks 15 to 20; four weeks 19.

Profiling relied on immunoSEQ multiplex PCR, and the TCRdb table lists in-frame clones only, not all of them. The repertoire holds approximately 100,000 clones, with around nine tenths as singletons. No infections or other immune events were documented during collection. Germline CDR1 is MNHEY and CDR2 is SVGAGI. The CDR3 is made up of 14 amino acids. The V end was cut by 6 bases, the J end by 1 base, with 12 bases between. Sequenced: blood. The TCR was taken from a person aged 18-70 years in good health. The chain employs TRBV6-5 and TRBJ2-5, with D perhaps matching TRBD1 or TRBD2 (5 bases each). Here the CDR3 reads CASRRDGAQETQYF. CDR3 in DNA: TGTGCCAGCAGGAGGGACGGCGCCCAAGAGACCCAGTACTTC.